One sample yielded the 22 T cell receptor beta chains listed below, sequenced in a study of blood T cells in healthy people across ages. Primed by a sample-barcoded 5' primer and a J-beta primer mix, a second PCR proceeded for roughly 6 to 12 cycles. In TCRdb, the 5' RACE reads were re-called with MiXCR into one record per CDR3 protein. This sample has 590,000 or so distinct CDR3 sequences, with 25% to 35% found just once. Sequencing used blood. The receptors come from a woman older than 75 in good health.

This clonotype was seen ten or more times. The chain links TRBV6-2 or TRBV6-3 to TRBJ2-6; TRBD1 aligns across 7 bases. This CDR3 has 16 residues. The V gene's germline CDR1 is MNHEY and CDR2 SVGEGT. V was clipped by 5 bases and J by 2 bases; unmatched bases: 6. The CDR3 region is CASSRVTGAGANVLTF. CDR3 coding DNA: TGTGCCAGCAGTAGGGTCACAGGGGCTGGGGCCAACGTCCTGACTTTC.

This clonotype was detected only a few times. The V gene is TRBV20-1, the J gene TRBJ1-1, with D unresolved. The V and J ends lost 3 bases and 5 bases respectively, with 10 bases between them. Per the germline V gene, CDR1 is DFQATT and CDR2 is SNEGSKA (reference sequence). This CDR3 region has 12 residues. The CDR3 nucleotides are TGCAGTGCTAGGGGGATAGAGACTGAAGCTTTCTTT. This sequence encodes CSARGIETEAFF.

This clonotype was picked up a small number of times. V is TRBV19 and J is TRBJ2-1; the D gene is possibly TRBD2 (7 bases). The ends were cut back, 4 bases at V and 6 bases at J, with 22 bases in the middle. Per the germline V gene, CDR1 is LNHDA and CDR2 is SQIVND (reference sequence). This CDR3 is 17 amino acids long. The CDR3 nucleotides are TGTGCCAGTAGTAAGACCCGGGGGGCCGTCGGGGTCAATGAGCAGTTCTTC. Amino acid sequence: CASSKTRGAVGVNEQFF.

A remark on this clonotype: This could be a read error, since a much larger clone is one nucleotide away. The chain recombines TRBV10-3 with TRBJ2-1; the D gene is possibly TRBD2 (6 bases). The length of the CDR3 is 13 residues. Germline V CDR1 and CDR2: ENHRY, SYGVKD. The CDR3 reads CAIMGGSYKEQFF. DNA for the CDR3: TGTGCCATCATGGGGGGTTCCTACAAGGAGCAGTTCTTC.

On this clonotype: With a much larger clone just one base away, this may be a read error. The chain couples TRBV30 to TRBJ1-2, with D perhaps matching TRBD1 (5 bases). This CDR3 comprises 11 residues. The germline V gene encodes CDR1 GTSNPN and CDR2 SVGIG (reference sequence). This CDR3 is CAWSVRRGYIF. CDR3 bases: TGTGCCTGGAGTGTACGGAGGGGCTACATCTTC.

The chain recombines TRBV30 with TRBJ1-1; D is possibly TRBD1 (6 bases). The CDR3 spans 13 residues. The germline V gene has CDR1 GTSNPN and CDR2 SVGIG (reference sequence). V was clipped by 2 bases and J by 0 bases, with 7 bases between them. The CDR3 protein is CAWSRTVNTEAFF. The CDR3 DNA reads TGTGCCTGGAGTCGGACAGTGAACACTGAAGCTTTCTTT.

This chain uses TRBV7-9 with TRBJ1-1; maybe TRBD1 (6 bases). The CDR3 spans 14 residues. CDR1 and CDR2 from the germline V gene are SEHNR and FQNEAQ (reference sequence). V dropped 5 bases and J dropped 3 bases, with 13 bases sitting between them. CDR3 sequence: CASSKSGQHTEAFF. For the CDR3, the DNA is TGTGCCAGCAGCAAGTCCGGACAGCACACTGAAGCTTTCTTT.

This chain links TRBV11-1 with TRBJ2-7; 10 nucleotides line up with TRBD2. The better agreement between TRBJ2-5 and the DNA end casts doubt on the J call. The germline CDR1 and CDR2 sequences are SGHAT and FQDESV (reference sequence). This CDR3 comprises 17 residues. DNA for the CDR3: TGTGCCAGCAGCTTAATTCTGGGGCTAGCGGGAGAAGAGACCCAGTACTTC. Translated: CASSLILGLAGEETQYF.

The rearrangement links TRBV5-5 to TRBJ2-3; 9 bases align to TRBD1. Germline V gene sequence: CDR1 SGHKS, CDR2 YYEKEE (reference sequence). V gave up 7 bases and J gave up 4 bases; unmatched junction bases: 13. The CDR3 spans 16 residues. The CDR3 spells CASHRLQGAVADTQYF. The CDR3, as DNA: TGTGCCAGCCATCGCCTACAGGGGGCCGTGGCAGATACGCAGTATTTT.

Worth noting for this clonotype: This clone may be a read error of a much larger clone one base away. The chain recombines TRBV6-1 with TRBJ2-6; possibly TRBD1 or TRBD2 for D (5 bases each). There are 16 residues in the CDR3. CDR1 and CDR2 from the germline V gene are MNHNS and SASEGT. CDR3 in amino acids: CASTRPGLSGASVLTF. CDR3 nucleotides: TGTGCCAGCACTCGCCCCGGACTTTCTGGGGCCAGCGTCCTGACTTTC.

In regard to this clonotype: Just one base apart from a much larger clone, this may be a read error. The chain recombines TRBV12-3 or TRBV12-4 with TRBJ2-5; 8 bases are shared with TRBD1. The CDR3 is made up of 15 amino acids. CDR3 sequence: CASRYGQGPYNEQDF. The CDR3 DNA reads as TGTGCCAGCAGATATGGACAGGGTCCCTACAATGAGCAGGACTTC.

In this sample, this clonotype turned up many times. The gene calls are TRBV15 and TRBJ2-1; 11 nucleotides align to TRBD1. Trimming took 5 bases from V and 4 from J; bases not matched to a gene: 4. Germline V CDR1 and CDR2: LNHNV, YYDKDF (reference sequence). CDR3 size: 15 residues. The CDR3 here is CATSSGDRGYNEQFF. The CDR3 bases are TGTGCCACCAGCTCAGGGGACAGGGGGTACAATGAGCAGTTCTTC.

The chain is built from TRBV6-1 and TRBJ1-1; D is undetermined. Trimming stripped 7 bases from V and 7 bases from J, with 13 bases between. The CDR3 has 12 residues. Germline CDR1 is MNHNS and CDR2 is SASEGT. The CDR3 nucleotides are TGTGCCAGCATCGGATTTTCACGTGAAGCTTTCTTT. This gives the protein CASIGFSREAFF.

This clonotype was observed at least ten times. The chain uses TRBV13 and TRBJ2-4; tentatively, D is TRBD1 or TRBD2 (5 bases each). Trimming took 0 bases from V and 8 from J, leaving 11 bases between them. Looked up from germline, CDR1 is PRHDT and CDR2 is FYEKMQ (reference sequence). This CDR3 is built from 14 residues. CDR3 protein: CASSLGLMGDIQYF. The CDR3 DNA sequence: TGTGCCAGCAGCTTAGGACTCATGGGGGACATTCAGTACTTC.

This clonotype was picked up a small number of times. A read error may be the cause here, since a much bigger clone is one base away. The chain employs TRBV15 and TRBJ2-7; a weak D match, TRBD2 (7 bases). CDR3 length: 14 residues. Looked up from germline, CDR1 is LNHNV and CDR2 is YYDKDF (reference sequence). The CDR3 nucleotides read TGTGCTACGAAGAAGGGGGGGGAGGCTAATGAGCAGTACTTC. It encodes CATKKGGEANEQYF.

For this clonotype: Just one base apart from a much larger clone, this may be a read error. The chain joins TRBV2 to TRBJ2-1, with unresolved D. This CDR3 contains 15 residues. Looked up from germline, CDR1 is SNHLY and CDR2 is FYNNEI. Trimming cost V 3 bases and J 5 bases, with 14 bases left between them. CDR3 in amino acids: CASSDGTPAHNEQFF. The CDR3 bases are TGTGCCAGCAGTGATGGAACTCCCGCCCACAATGAGCAGTTCTTC.

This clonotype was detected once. The CDR3 DNA reads as TGCAACCGCGGCGGACTAGCGGGAGGTGAGCAGTTCTTC. Protein: CNRGGLAGGEQFF. The chain combines TRBV20-1 with TRBJ2-1; 14 nucleotides agree with TRBD2. There are 13 residues in the CDR3. Germline V gene sequence: CDR1 DFQATT, CDR2 SNEGSKA (reference sequence).

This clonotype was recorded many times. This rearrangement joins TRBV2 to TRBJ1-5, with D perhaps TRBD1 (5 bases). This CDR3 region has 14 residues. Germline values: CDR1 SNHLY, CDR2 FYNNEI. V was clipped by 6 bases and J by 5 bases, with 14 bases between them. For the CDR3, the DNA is TGTGCCAGCAGGGGGGGAAATTATGATCAGCCCCAGCATTTT. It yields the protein CASRGGNYDQPQHF.

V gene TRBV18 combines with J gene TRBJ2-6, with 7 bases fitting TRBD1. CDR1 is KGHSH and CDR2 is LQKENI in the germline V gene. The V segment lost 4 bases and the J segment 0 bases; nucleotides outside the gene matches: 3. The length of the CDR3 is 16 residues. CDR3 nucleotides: TGTGCCAGCTCACGGGACAGCCCCTCTGGGGCCAACGTCCTGACTTTC. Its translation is CASSRDSPSGANVLTF.

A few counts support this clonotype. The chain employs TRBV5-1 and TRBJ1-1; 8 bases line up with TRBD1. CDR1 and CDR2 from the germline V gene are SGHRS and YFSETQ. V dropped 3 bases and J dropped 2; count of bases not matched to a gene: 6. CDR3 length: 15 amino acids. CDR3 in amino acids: CASSSGQGYNTEAFF. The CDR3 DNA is TGCGCCAGCAGCTCCGGACAGGGATACAACACTGAAGCTTTCTTT. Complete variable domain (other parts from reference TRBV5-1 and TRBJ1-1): KAGVTQTPRYLIKTRGQQVTLSCSPISGHRSVSWYQQTPGQGLQFLFEYFSETQRNKGNFPGRFSGRQFSNSRSEMNVSTLELGDSALYLCASSSGQGYNTEAFFGQGTRLTVV.

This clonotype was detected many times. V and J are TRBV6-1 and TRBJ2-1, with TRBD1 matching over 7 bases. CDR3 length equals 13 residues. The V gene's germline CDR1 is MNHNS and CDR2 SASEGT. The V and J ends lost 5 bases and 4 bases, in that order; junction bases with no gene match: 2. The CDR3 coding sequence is TGTGCCAGCAGTAGGGGACAGTACAATGAGCAGTTCTTC. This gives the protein CASSRGQYNEQFF.

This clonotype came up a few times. The CDR3 loop is CASSSGVGLETEAFF. In nucleotides, the CDR3 is TGTGCCAGCAGTTCGGGGGTGGGGCTTGAGACTGAAGCTTTCTTT. The chain joins TRBV9 to TRBJ1-1; a possible D gene is TRBD1 (5 bases). Germline CDR1 and CDR2: SGDLS and YYNGEE. The CDR3 has 15 residues. Trimming removed 5 bases from V and 5 bases from J, with 19 bases in between. Based on the CDR3 plus reference TRBV9 and TRBJ1-1, the full variable domain is DSGVTQTPKHLITATGQRVTLRCSPRSGDLSVYWYQQSLDQGLQFLIQYYNGEERAKGNILERFSAQQFPDLHSELNLSSLELGDSALYFCASSSGVGLETEAFFGQGTRLTVV.